What follows are 32 T cell receptor beta chains derived from one specimen sequenced in a study of T cell responses to AZD1222 COVID-19 vaccine (dated by TCRdb to the early 2020s). The receptor library was made with the immunoSEQ multiplex PCR assay. The source is immuneACCESS, and TCRdb retained only in-frame sequences with V and J called. Part of the clones is not carried over; for the studies checked, unresolved V genes explain less than half of this, and the remainder is unexplained. This sample holds some 120,000 clones; approximately 84% were observed only once. Clones ranked in the top ten supply around 9.4% of the sample. The time point label, read with the paper, signifies: baseline before first vaccination. The source was peripheral blood, collected on day 0 of AZD1222 vaccination. Receptors were obtained from an adult in good health.

This chain joins TRBV19 and TRBJ1-5; D remains ambiguous. Trimming shortened V by 0 bases and J by 8 bases, and 14 bases separated the two germline ends. Germline V lookup: CDR1 LNHDA, CDR2 SQIVND (reference sequence). This CDR3 is 15 amino acids long. The CDR3 DNA sequence: TGTGCCAGTAGTATAGATCGGAGGGTGGGAAAGCCCCAGCATTTT. Its protein is CASSIDRRVGKPQHF.

This chain joins TRBV28 and TRBJ2-1, with 8 bases that match TRBD1. The CDR3 consists of 16 residues. V shed 4 bases and J 1 base; nucleotides not matched to a gene: 6. Looked up from germline, CDR1 is MDHEN and CDR2 is SYDVKM. CDR3 bases: TGTGCCAGCAGTTGGACAGGGTTGTTTTCCTACAATGAGCAGTTCTTC. Protein: CASSWTGLFSYNEQFF.

This clone was seen just once. Sequence at one end of the junction differs from germline and may be a read error. The rearrangement joins TRBV28 to TRBJ2-7; 8 bases match TRBD1. This CDR3 is built from 12 residues. From germline, CDR1 is MDHEN and CDR2 SYDVKM. The CDR3 DNA sequence: TGTGCCAGCAGTTTTACTCGGCAGGGGGCCGAGTTC. Residues: CASSFTRQGAEF.

This chain links TRBV5-8 with TRBJ2-2; D could derive from TRBD1 or TRBD2 (5 bases each). Germline lookup yields CDR1 SGHTS and CDR2 YDEGEE. The CDR3 contains 16 residues. Between the trimmed V and J ends, which lost 4 bases and 4 bases, there was a span of 17 bases. This chain's CDR3 is CASSRASGRVTGELFF. CDR3 in DNA: TGTGCCAGCAGCCGAGCATCAGGGCGGGTCACCGGGGAGCTGTTTTTT.

The count of this clone is one. This sequence joins TRBV10-1 and TRBJ2-1; 7 nucleotides line up with TRBD2. Germline lookup yields CDR1 WNHNN and CDR2 SYGVQD (reference sequence). Trimming cost V 8 bases and J 8 bases; bases outside gene matches: 6. CDR3 length: 12 residues. The CDR3 DNA follows: TGCGCCAGCCGCGGGAGAGGGGATGAGCAGTTCTTC. It is translated as CASRGRGDEQFF.

This chain connects TRBV11-2 to TRBJ2-1, with 9 bases aligning to TRBD2. J was trimmed by 6 bases and V by 4 bases; bases with no gene match: 7. CDR3 size: 15 residues. CDR1 and CDR2 from the germline V gene are SGHAT and FQNNGV. The CDR3 spells CASSSHGGGVNEQFF. The CDR3 coding sequence is TGTGCCAGCAGCTCGCACGGCGGGGGGGTCAATGAGCAGTTCTTC.

This chain links TRBV27 with TRBJ2-7; D remains unclear. Deletions cut 1 base from V and 4 bases from J, with 17 bases between. Germline V gene sequence: CDR1 MNHEY, CDR2 SMNVEV (reference sequence). The CDR3 is 16 amino acids. The CDR3 here is CASSLLSPPRVYEQYF. The CDR3, as DNA: TGTGCCAGCAGTTTATTATCCCCCCCCCGGGTGTACGAGCAGTACTTC.

This chain joins TRBV7-2 and TRBJ2-1; 9 positions agree with TRBD2. The CDR3 length is 14 residues. V was pared by 1 base and J by 9 bases, with 4 bases of the junction left unmatched. Germline V gene sequence: CDR1 SGHTA, CDR2 FQGNSA. CDR3 DNA: TGTGCCAGCAGCTTAGGCCTAGCGGGGATTGAGCAGTTCTTC. Its protein product is CASSLGLAGIEQFF.

The chain couples TRBV5-4 to TRBJ2-7; 9 positions agree with TRBD1. V was pared by 2 bases and J by 5 bases, with 11 bases of the junction left unmatched. The CDR3 totals 16 residues. Germline V gene data show CDR1 as SGHNT and CDR2 as YYREEE (reference sequence). The CDR3 sequence: CASSLSFRTGDDEQYF. The CDR3 DNA reads TGTGCCAGCAGCTTATCCTTCAGGACAGGGGATGACGAGCAGTACTTC.

The sample holds a few counts of this clone. V gene TRBV19 combines with J gene TRBJ2-7; D is unclear. V dropped 9 bases and J dropped 4 bases, with 25 bases sitting between them. Germline values: CDR1 LNHDA, CDR2 SQIVND (reference sequence). This CDR3 has 16 residues. In nucleotides, the CDR3 is TGTGCCAGAGTAAGGAAGGTGGATGTAGGTCTTTACGAGCAGTACTTC. Translation: CARVRKVDVGLYEQYF.

This clone was recorded a few times. The CDR3 sequence is CASSHGQGTGNTIYF. The CDR3 DNA reads as TGCGCCAGCAGCCACGGACAGGGAACTGGAAACACCATATATTTT. The V call is TRBV5-1, the J call TRBJ1-3; 8 positions match TRBD1. Germline V lookup: CDR1 SGHRS, CDR2 YFSETQ. The CDR3 length is 15 residues. V lost 4 bases and J lost 2; bases outside the gene matches: 5. The entire variable domain, with the rest obtained from reference TRBV5-1 and TRBJ1-3, is as follows: KAGVTQTPRYLIKTRGQQVTLSCSPISGHRSVSWYQQTPGQGLQFLFEYFSETQRNKGNFPGRFSGRQFSNSRSEMNVSTLELGDSALYLCASSHGQGTGNTIYFGEGSWLTVV.

This clone occurred once. The chain couples TRBV6-1 to TRBJ2-1; 9 nucleotides agree with TRBD1. The CDR3 length is 15 residues. Germline values: CDR1 MNHNS, CDR2 SASEGT. Trimming took 1 base from V and 3 from J; bases not matched to a gene: 1. CDR3 protein: CASSEETGGYNEQFF. The CDR3 region has the DNA TGTGCCAGCAGTGAAGAGACAGGGGGCTACAATGAGCAGTTCTTC.

This chain connects TRBV18 to TRBJ1-2; D remains unclear. The CDR3 covers 14 residues. The germline gives CDR1 KGHSH, CDR2 LQKENI. V was trimmed by 3 bases and J by 4 bases, leaving 12 bases between them. The CDR3 DNA reads as TGTGCCAGCTCACCTCCGGTCTGGTCCTATGGCTACACCTTC. It translates to CASSPPVWSYGYTF.

The rearrangement joins TRBV5-1 to TRBJ1-1; D call uncertain. The germline V gene has CDR1 SGHRS and CDR2 YFSETQ. This CDR3 spans 15 amino acids. The V end was cut by 0 bases, the J end by 1 base, with 10 bases between. The CDR3 protein is CASSLGGIKNTEAFF. CDR3 bases: TGCGCCAGCAGCTTGGGAGGTATTAAGAACACTGAAGCTTTCTTT. The full variable domain, its missing parts supplied by reference TRBV5-1 and TRBJ1-1, is KAGVTQTPRYLIKTRGQQVTLSCSPISGHRSVSWYQQTPGQGLQFLFEYFSETQRNKGNFPGRFSGRQFSNSRSEMNVSTLELGDSALYLCASSLGGIKNTEAFFGQGTRLTVV.

The V call is TRBV6-1, the J call TRBJ1-6; tentative D call: TRBD1 (6 bases). Trimming cost V 2 bases and J 6 bases, with 8 bases left between them. The germline CDR1 and CDR2 sequences are MNHNS and SASEGT. The CDR3 runs 14 residues. For the CDR3, the DNA is TGTGCCAGCAGTGAAAACAGGGCTAATTCACCCCTCCACTTT. Translating gives CASSENRANSPLHF.

This clone was seen a single time. The chain couples TRBV21-1 to TRBJ2-7; the table's D call, TRBD1, has no DNA check behind it. TRBV21-1 is reported as a pseudogene. The CDR3 sequence is 17 residues long. CDR3 amino acids: CASSKVRRTGRSYEQYF. The CDR3 region has the DNA TGTGCCAGCAGCAAAGTTCGACGGACAGGGAGATCCTACGAGCAGTACTTC.

In this sample, this clone turned up a few times. The genes are TRBV6-5 and TRBJ1-1; perhaps TRBD1 as D (6 bases). The CDR3 sequence is 13 residues long. Germline assignment: CDR1 MNHEY and CDR2 SVGAGI. Trimming left V 7 bases short and J 4 bases short, with 13 bases between. The CDR3 loop reads CASNLQGSTEAFF. In nucleotides, the CDR3 is TGTGCCAGCAATTTACAGGGTTCCACTGAAGCTTTCTTT.

The gene calls are TRBV6-5 and TRBJ2-3; 11 bases fit TRBD1. Germline values: CDR1 MNHEY, CDR2 SVGAGI. With 6 bases clipped from V and 4 bases from J, the junction kept 6 bases outside the gene matches. This CDR3 contains 15 residues. Here the CDR3 DNA reads TGTGCCAGCAGCCGTGGGACAGGGGGTGCAGATACGCAGTATTTT. This gives the protein CASSRGTGGADTQYF.

This chain links TRBV4-1 with TRBJ1-1; 7 nucleotides align to TRBD1. Looked up from germline, CDR1 is MGHRA and CDR2 is YSYEKL. V trimming: 2 bases; J trimming: 2 bases; junction bases outside the gene matches: 5. The CDR3 consists of 15 residues. Written as DNA, the CDR3 is TGCGCCAGCAGCCAACTAGCAGGGGGAAACACTGAAGCTTTCTTT. It encodes CASSQLAGGNTEAFF.

In nucleotides, the CDR3 is TGTGCCAGCAGCGGAGGACAGGGAAGCAATCAGCCCCAGCATTTT. Its protein is CASSGGQGSNQPQHF. The V call is TRBV9, the J call TRBJ1-5, with 8 bases aligning to TRBD1. Germline values: CDR1 SGDLS, CDR2 YYNGEE. CDR3 length: 15 residues. Trimming cost V 3 bases and J 1 base; bases outside gene matches: 3.

This chain uses TRBV3-1 (or the pseudogene TRBV3-2) with TRBJ2-7; 10 positions match TRBD2. This CDR3 spans 14 amino acids. V was clipped by 5 bases and J by 4 bases; unmatched bases: 5. CDR1 is LGHDT and CDR2 is YNNKEL in the germline V gene (reference sequence). The CDR3 is CASSAVAGGYEQYF. The CDR3 bases are TGTGCCAGCAGCGCCGTAGCGGGGGGTTACGAGCAGTACTTC.

The gene calls are TRBV7-8 and TRBJ2-7, with D perhaps matching TRBD1 or TRBD2 (6 bases each). This CDR3 region has 18 residues. V dropped 1 base and J dropped 4 bases, with 23 bases sitting between them. Germline-derived CDR1 and CDR2 are SGHVS and FQNEAQ. The CDR3 bases are TGTGCCAGCAGCTTAGGCCCCACTGGGGCCTCGGGGGCTTACGAGCAGTACTTC. This encodes CASSLGPTGASGAYEQYF.

The CDR3: CASSLATNYEQYF. In nucleotides, the CDR3 is TGTGCCAGCAGTTTAGCGACCAACTACGAGCAGTACTTC. The chain employs TRBV27 and TRBJ2-7; D remains unclear. The germline V gene encodes CDR1 MNHEY and CDR2 SMNVEV (reference sequence). Trimming left V 2 bases short and J 3 bases short, with 8 bases between. The CDR3 totals 13 residues.

This clone was detected once. V is TRBV4-1 and J is TRBJ2-3; no reliable D call. The V gene lost 3 bases and the J gene lost 3 bases, with 13 bases spanning the gap. Germline CDR1 is MGHRA and CDR2 is YSYEKL. The CDR3 loop spans 15 amino acids. The CDR3 loop is CASSHPQVGTDTQYF. CDR3 nucleotide sequence: TGCGCCAGCAGCCACCCCCAAGTGGGAACAGATACGCAGTATTTT.

CDR3 protein: CASSLGGQETQYF. In DNA form, the CDR3 reads TGTGCCAGCAGCTTAGGGGGACAAGAGACCCAGTACTTC. This rearrangement joins TRBV5-6 to TRBJ2-5; perhaps TRBD1 as D (6 bases). Trimming left V 2 bases short and J 2 bases short, with 7 bases between. The CDR3 is made up of 13 amino acids. In germline, CDR1 is SGHDT, CDR2 YYEEEE.

J is TRBJ2-7 and V is TRBV30; D ambiguous. Germline loops: CDR1 GTSNPN, CDR2 SVGIG (reference sequence). This CDR3 spans 13 amino acids. Between the trimmed V and J ends, which lost 0 bases and 1 base, there was a span of 7 bases. This CDR3 reads CAWSVVESYEQYF. CDR3 nucleotides: TGTGCCTGGAGTGTCGTGGAGTCCTACGAGCAGTACTTC.

The chain carries TRBV7-9 and TRBJ2-1, with 11 bases identical to TRBD2. In germline, CDR1 is SEHNR, CDR2 FQNEAQ (reference sequence). J gave up 8 bases and V 2 bases, and 14 bases lay outside the gene matches. The CDR3 contains 18 residues. The CDR3 region has the DNA TGTGCCAGCAGCTTAATTAAGGTAGCGGGGGGGCCCCCCGATGAGCAGTTCTTC. As protein: CASSLIKVAGGPPDEQFF.

This chain uses TRBV7-9 with TRBJ2-1, with TRBD1 matching over 10 bases. This CDR3 has 18 amino acids. J was trimmed by 0 bases and V by 0 bases; bases with no gene match: 5. From germline, CDR1 is SEHNR and CDR2 FQNEAQ (reference sequence). CDR3 in DNA: TGTGCCAGCAGCTTAGCGGGGACAGGGGTCGGCTCCTACAATGAGCAGTTCTTC. This codes for CASSLAGTGVGSYNEQFF. Drawing the rest from reference TRBV7-9 and TRBJ2-1, the complete variable domain is DTGVSQNPRHKITKRGQNVTFRCDPISEHNRLYWYRQTLGQGPEFLTYFQNEAQLEKSRLLSDRFSAERPKGSFSTLEIQRTEQGDSAMYLCASSLAGTGVGSYNEQFFGPGTRLTVL.

This clone was picked up a small number of times. The chain links TRBV30 to TRBJ1-1; TRBD1 is a possible D gene (6 bases). The germline CDR1 and CDR2 sequences are GTSNPN and SVGIG (reference sequence). The CDR3 length is 13 residues. V lost 3 bases to trimming and J lost 3 bases, with 11 bases between them. CDR3 in amino acids: CAWSNTGHTEAFF. The CDR3, as DNA: TGTGCCTGGAGCAACACAGGGCACACTGAAGCTTTCTTT.

V gene TRBV7-9 combines with J gene TRBJ1-1; 7 nucleotides align to TRBD1. CDR1 and CDR2 from the germline V gene are SEHNR and FQNEAQ (reference sequence). V was clipped by 3 bases and J by 1 base; unmatched bases: 2. The CDR3 spans 14 residues. CDR3 DNA sequence: TGTGCCAGCAGCTTGACAGGGACGAACACTGAAGCTTTCTTT. Protein: CASSLTGTNTEAFF.

The chain uses TRBV6-5 and TRBJ1-5, with a tentative D call TRBD1 (5 bases). Trimming left V 6 bases short and J 8 bases short, with 17 bases between. Per the germline V gene, CDR1 is MNHEY and CDR2 is SVGAGI. The CDR3 is 14 amino acids. CDR3 DNA sequence: TGTGCCAGCAGCCTGGGACCAAAAACAGAGCCCCAGCATTTT. It yields the protein CASSLGPKTEPQHF.

The chain joins TRBV5-1 to TRBJ1-2, with 9 positions matching TRBD1. This CDR3 spans 14 amino acids. J lost 7 bases, V lost 4 bases, and 8 bases had no gene match. Germline CDR1 reads SGHRS; CDR2 reads YFSETQ. CDR3 sequence reads: CASSPQGQGRGYTF. In DNA form, the CDR3 reads TGCGCCAGCAGCCCGCAGGGACAGGGTCGTGGCTACACCTTC.